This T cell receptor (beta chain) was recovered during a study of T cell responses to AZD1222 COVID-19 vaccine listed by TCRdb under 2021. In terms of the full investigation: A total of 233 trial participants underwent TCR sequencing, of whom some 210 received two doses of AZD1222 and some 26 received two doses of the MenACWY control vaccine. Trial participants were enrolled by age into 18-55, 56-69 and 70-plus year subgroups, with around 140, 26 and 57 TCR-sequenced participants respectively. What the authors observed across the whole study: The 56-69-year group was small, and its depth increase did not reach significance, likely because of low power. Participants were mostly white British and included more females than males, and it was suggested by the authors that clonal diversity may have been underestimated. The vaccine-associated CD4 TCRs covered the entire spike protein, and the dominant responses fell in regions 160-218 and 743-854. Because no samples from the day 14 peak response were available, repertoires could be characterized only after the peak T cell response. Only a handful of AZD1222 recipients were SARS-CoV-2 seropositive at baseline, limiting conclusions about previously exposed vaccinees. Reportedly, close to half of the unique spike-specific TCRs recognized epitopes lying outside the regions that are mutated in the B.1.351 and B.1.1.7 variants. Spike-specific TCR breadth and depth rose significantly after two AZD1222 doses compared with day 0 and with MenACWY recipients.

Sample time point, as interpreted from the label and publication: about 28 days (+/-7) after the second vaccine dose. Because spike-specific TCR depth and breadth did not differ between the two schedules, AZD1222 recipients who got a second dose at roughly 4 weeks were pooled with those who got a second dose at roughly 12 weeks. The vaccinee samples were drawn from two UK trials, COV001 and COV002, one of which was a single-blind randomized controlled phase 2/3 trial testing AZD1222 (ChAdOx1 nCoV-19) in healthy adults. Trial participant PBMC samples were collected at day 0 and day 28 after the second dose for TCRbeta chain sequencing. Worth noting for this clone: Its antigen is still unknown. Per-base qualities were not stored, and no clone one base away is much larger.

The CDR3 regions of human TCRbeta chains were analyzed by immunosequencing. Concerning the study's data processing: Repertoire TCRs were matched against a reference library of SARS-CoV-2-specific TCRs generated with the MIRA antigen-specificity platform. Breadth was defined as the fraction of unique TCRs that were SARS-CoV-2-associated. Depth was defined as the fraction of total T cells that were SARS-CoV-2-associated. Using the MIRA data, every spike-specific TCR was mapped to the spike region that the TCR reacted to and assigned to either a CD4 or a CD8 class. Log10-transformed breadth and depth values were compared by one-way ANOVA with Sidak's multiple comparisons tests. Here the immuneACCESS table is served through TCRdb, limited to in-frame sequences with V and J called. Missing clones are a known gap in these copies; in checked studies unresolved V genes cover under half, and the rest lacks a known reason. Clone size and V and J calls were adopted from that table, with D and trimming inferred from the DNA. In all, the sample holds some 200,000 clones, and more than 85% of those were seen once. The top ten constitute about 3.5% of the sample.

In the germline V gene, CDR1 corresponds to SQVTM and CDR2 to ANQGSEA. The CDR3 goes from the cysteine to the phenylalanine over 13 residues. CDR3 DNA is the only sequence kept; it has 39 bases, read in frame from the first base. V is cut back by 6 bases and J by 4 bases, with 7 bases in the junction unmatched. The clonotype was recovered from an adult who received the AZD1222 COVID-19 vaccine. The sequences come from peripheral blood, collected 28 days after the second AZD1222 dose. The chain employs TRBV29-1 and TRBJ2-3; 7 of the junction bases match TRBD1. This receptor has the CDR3 CSVGQVLADTQYF. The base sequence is TGCAGCGTCGGACAGGTTTTAGCAGATACGCAGTATTTT.